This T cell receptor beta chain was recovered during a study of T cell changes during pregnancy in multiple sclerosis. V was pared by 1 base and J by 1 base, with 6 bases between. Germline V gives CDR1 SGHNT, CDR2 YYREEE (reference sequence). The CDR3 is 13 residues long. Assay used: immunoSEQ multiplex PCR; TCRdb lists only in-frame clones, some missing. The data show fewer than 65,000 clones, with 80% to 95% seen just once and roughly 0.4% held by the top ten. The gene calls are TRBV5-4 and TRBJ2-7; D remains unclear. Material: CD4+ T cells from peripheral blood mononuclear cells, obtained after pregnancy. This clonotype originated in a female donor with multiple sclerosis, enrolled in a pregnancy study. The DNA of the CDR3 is TGTGCCAGCAGCTTGTACGGGTCCTACGAGCAGTACTTC. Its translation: CASSLYGSYEQYF.